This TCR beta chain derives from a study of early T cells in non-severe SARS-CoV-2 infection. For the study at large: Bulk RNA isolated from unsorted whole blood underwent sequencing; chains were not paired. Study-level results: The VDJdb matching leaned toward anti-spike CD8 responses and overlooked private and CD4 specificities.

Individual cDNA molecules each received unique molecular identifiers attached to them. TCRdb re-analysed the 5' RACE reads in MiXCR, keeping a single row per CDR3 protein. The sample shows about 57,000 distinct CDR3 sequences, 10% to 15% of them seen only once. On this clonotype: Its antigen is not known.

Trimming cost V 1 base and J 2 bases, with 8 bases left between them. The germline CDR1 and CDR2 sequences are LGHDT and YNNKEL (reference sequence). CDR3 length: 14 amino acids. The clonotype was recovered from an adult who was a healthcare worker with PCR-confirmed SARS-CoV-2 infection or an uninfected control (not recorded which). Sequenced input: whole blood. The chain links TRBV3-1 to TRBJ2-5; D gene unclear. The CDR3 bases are TGTGCCAGCAGCCAAGTGGACGGGCAAGAGACCCAGTACTTC. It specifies CASSQVDGQETQYF.